The sequence of this T cell receptor (beta chain) was determined in a study of OX40 agonist ivuxolimab in advanced cancers. On the study more broadly: Patients got intravenous ivuxolimab at 0.01 to 10 mg/kg every 2 weeks. Under the entry rules, prior anti-PD-1, anti-PD-L1 or anti-CTLA-4 therapy was allowed, and approximately 40% had some. Three partial responders included one hepatocellular carcinoma patient and two cutaneous melanoma patients.

About this clone: Antigen: not known.

Clones were read by immunoSEQ multiplex PCR, and TCRdb kept only the in-frame ones, dropping some. The sample yields 80,000 to 95,000 clones, around nine tenths seen once. Findings and limits, study-wide: Low clonal expansion, among the lowest seen, marked partial responders at 0.1-3.0 mg/kg.

V was pared by 5 bases and J by 0 bases, with 19 bases between. The germline V gene has CDR1 SGHAT and CDR2 FQNNGV. The CDR3 runs 17 residues. The sequence was obtained from an adult with an advanced solid tumor such as melanoma, head and neck, liver or kidney cancer. Material: CD4+ or CD8+ T cells sorted from blood, obtained in a trial of the OX40 agonist ivuxolimab. The chain uses TRBV11-2 and TRBJ2-5; D possibly corresponds to TRBD1 (6 bases). The CDR3 reads CASSPSIGQRYQETQYF. The DNA for the CDR3 is TGTGCCAGCAGCCCTAGTATAGGACAGCGGTACCAAGAGACCCAGTACTTC.